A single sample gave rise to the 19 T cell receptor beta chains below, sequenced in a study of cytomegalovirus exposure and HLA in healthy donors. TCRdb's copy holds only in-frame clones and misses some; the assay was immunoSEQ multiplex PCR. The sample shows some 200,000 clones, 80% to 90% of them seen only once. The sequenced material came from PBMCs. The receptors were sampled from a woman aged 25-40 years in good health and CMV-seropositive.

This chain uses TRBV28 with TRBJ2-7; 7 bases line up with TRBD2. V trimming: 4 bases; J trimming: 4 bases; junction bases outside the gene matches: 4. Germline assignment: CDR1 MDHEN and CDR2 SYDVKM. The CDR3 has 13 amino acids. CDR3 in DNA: TGTGCCAGCAGTTCCCATAGCGGGTACGAGCAGTACTTC. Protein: CASSSHSGYEQYF.

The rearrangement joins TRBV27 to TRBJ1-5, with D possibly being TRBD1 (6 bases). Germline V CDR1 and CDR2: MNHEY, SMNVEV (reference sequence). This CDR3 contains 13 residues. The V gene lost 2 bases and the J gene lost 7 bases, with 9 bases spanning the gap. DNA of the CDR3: TGTGCCAGCAGTTTAGTAGGGGGACAGCCCCAGCATTTT. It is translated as CASSLVGGQPQHF.

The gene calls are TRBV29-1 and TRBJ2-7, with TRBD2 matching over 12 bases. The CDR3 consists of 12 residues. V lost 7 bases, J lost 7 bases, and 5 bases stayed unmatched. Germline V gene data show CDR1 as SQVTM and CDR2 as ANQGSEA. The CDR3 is CSGLAGGWEQYF. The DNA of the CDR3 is TGCAGCGGGCTAGCGGGAGGGTGGGAGCAGTACTTC.

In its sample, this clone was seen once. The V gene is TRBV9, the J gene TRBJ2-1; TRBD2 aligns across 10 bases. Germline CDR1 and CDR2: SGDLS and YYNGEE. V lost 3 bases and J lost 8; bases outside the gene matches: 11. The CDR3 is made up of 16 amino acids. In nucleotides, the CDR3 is TGTGCCAGCAGCGCCCAAAGAGCGGGAGGGGTCGATGAGCAGTTCTTC. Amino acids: CASSAQRAGGVDEQFF.

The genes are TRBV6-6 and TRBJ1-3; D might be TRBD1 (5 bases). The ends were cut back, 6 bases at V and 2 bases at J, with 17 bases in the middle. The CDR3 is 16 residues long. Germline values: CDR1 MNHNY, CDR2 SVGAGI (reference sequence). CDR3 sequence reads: CASRSKGVMTGNTIYF. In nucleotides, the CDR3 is TGTGCCAGCAGGTCAAAAGGGGTTATGACTGGAAACACCATATATTTT.

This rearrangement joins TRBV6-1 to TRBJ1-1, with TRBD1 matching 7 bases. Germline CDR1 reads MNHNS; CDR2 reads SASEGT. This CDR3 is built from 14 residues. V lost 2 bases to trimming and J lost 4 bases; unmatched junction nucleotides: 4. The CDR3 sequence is CASSEPGQFTEAFF. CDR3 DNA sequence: TGTGCCAGCAGTGAACCGGGACAGTTCACTGAAGCTTTCTTT.

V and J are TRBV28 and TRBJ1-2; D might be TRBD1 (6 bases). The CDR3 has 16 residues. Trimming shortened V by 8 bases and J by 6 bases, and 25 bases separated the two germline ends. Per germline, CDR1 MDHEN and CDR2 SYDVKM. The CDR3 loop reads CASAFDGGRESNGYTF. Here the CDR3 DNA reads TGTGCCAGCGCCTTCGACGGGGGGCGCGAATCGAATGGCTACACCTTC.

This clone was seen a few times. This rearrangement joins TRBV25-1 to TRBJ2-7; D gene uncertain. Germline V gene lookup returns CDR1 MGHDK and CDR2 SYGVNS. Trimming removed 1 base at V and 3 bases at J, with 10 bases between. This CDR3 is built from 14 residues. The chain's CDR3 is CASSESVRNYEQYF. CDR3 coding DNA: TGTGCCAGCAGTGAATCGGTCAGGAACTACGAGCAGTACTTC.

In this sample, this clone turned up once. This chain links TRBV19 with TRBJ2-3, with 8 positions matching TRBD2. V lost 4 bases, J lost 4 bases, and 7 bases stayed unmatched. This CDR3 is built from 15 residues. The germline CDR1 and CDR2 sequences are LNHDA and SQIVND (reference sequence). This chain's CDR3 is CASSRGLGPPDTQYF. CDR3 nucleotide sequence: TGTGCCAGTAGTAGGGGACTAGGTCCCCCAGATACGCAGTATTTT.

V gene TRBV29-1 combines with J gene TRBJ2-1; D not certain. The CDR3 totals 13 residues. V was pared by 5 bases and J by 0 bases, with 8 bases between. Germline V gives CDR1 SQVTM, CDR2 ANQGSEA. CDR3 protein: CSVRDVSYNEQFF. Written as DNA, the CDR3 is TGCAGCGTTCGAGATGTCTCCTACAATGAGCAGTTCTTC.

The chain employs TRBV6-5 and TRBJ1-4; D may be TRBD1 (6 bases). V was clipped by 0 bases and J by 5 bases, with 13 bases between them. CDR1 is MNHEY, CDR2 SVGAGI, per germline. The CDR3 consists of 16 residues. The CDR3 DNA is TGTGCCAGCAGTTACTCGTCCCAGGGGATGAATGAAAAACTGTTTTTT. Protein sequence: CASSYSSQGMNEKLFF.

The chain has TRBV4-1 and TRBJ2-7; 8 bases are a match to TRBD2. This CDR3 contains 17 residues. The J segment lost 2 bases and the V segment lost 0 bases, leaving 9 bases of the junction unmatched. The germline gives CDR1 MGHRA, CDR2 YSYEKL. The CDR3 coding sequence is TGCGCCAGCAGCCAAGATATAGGAGCGGGAGAGGCCTACGAGCAGTACTTC. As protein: CASSQDIGAGEAYEQYF.

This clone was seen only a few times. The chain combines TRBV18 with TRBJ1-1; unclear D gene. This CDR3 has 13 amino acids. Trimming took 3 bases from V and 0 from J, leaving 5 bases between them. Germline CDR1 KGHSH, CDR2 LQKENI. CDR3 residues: CASSPRMNTEAFF. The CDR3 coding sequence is TGTGCCAGCTCACCGAGGATGAACACTGAAGCTTTCTTT.

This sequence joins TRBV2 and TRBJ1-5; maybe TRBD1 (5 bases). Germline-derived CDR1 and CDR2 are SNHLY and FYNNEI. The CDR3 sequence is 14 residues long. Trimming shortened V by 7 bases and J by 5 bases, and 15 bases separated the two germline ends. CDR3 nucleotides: TGTGCCAGCACGGACATTCTCCCCTATCAGCCCCAGCATTTT. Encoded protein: CASTDILPYQPQHF.

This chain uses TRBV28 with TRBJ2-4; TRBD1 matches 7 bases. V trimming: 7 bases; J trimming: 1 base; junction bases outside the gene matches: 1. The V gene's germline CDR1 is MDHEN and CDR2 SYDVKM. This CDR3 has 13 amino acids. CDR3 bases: TGTGCCAGCAAGGACAGGGCCAAAAACATTCAGTACTTC. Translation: CASKDRAKNIQYF. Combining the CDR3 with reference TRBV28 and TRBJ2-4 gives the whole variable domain DVKVTQSSRYLVKRTGEKVFLECVQDMDHENMFWYRQDPGLGLRLIYFSYDVKMKEKGDIPEGYSVSREKKERFSLILESASTNQTSMYLCASKDRAKNIQYFGAGTRLSVL.

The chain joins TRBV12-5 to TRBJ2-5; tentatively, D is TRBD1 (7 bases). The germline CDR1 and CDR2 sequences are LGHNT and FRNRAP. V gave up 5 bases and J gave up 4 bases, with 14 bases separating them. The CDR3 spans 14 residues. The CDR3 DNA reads TGTGCTAGTGGTGGAGGGGGCGTCGCAGAGACCCAGTACTTC. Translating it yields CASGGGGVAETQYF. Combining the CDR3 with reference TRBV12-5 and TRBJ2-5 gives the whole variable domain DARVTQTPRHKVTEMGQEVTMRCQPILGHNTVFWYRQTMMQGLELLAYFRNRAPLDDSGMPKDRFSAEMPDATLATLKIQPSEPRDSAVYFCASGGGGVAETQYFGPGTRLLVL.

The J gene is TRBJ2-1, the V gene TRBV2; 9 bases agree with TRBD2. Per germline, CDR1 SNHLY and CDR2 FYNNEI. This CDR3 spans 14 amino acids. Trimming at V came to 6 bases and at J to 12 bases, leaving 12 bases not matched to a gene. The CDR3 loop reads CASRVAGASLSQFF. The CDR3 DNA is TGTGCCAGCAGAGTAGCGGGAGCTAGTCTGTCGCAGTTCTTC.

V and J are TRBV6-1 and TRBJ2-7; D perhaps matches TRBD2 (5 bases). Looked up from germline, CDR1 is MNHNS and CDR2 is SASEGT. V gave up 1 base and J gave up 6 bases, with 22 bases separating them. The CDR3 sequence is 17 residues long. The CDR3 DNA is TGTGCCAGCAGTGAAGTTGGGGAGAGCGGCCGTAGGGTCGAGCAGTACTTC. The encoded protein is CASSEVGESGRRVEQYF.

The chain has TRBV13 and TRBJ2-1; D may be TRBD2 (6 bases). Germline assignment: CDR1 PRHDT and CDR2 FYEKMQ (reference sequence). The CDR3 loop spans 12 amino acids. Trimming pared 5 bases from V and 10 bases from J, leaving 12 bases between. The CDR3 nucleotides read TGTGCCAGCAGCGATCGGGAGAAGGAGCAGTTCTTC. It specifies CASSDREKEQFF.